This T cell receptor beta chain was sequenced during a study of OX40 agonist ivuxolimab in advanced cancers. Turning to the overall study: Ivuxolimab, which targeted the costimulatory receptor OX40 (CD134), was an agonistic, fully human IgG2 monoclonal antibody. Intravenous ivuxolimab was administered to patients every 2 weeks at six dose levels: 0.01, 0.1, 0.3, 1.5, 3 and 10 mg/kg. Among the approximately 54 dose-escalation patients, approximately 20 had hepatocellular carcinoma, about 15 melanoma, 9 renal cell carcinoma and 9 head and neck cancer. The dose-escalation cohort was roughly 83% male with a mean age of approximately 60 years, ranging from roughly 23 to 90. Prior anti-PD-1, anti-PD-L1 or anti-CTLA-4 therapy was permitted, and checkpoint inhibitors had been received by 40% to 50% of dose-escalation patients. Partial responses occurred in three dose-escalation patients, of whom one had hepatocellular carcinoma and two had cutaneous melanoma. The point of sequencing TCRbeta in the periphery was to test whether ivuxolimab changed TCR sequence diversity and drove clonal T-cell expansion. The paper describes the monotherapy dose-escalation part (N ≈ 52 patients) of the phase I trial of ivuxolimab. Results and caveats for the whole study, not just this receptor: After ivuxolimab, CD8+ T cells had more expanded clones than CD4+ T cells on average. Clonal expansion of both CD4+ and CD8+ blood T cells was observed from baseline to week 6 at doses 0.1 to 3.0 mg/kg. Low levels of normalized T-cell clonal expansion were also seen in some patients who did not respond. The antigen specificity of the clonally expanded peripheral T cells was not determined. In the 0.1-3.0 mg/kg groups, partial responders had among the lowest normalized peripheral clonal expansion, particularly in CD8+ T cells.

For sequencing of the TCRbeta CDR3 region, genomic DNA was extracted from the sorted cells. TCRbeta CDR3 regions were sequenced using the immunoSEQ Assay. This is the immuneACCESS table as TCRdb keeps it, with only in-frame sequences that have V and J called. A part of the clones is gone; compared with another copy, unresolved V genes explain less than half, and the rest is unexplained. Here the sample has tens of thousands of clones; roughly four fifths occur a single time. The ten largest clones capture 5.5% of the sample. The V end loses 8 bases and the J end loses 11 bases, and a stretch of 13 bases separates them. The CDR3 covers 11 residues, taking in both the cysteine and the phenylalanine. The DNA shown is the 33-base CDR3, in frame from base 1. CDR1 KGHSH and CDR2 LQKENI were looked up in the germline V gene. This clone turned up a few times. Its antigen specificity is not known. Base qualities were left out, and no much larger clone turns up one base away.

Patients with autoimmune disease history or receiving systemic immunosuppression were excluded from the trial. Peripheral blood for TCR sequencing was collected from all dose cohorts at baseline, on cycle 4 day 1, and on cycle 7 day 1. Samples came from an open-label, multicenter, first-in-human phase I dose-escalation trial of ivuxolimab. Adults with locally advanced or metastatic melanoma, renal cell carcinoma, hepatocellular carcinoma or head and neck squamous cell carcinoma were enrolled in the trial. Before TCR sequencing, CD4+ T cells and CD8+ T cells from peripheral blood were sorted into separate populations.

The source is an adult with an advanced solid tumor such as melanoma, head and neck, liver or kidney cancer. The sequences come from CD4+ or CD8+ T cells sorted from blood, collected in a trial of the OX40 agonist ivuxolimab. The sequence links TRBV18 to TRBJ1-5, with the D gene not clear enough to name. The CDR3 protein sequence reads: CASPNVLAQHF. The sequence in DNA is TGTGCCAGCCCTAACGTACTAGCCCAGCATTTT.